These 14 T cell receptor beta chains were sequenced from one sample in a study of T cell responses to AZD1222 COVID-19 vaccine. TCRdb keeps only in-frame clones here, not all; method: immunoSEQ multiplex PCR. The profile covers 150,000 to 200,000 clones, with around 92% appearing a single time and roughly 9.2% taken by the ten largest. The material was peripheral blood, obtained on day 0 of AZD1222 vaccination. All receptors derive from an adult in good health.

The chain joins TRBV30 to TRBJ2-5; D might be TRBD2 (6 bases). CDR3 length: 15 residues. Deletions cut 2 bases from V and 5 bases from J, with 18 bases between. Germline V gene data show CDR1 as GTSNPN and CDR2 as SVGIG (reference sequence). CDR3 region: CAWSILSGGGETQYF. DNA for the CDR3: TGTGCCTGGAGTATCCTCTCCGGGGGAGGCGAGACCCAGTACTTC.

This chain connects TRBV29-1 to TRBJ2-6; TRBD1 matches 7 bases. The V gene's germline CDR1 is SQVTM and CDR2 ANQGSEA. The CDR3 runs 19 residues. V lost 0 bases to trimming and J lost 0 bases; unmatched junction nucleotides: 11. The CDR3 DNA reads TGCAGCGTTGAAGATTCACAGGGGACGCCTTACTCTGGGGCCAACGTCCTGACTTTC. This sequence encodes CSVEDSQGTPYSGANVLTF.

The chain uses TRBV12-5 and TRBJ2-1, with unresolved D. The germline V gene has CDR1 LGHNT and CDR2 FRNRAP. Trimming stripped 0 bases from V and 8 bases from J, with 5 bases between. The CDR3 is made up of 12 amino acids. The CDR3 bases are TGTGCTAGTGGTTTGGTACTGTATGAGCAGTTCTTC. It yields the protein CASGLVLYEQFF.

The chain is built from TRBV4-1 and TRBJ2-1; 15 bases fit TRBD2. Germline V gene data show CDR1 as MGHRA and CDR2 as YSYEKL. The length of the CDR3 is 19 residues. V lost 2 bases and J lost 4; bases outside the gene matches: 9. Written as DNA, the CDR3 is TGCGCCAGCAGCCAAACGGCCGGGACTAGCGGGAGGAGTTACAATGAGCAGTTCTTC. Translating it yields CASSQTAGTSGRSYNEQFF.

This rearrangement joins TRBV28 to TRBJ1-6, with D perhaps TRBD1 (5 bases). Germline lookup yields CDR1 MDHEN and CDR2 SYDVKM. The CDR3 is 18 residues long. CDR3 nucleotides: TGTGCAACTAGGGCAGGGAAATTAGGTGGTGCGAGGAATTCACCCCTCCACTTT. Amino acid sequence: CATRAGKLGGARNSPLHF.

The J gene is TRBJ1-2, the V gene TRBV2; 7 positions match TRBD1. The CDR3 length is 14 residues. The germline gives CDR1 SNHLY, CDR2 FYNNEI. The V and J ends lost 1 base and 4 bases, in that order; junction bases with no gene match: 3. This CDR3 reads CASSEGQGGYGYTF. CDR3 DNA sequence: TGTGCCAGCAGTGAAGGGCAGGGGGGCTATGGCTACACCTTC.

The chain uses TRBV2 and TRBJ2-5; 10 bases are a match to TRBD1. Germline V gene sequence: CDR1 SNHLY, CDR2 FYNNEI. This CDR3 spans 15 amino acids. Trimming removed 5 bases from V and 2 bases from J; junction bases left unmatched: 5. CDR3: CASSSEDRGQETQYF. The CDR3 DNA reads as TGTGCCAGCAGTTCCGAGGACAGGGGGCAAGAGACCCAGTACTTC.

The CDR3 here is CASSPGTSGTGELFF. The CDR3, as DNA: TGTGCCAGTAGTCCTGGGACTAGCGGGACCGGGGAGCTGTTTTTT. The chain carries TRBV19 and TRBJ2-2; 12 bases align to TRBD2. V lost 5 bases, J lost 5 bases, and 3 bases stayed unmatched. Germline assignment: CDR1 LNHDA and CDR2 SQIVND (reference sequence). This CDR3 has 15 residues.

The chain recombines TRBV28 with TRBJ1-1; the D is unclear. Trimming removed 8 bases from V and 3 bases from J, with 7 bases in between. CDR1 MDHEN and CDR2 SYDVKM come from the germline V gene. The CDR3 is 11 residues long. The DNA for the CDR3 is TGTGCCAGCTATGAGGACACTGAAGCTTTCTTT. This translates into CASYEDTEAFF.

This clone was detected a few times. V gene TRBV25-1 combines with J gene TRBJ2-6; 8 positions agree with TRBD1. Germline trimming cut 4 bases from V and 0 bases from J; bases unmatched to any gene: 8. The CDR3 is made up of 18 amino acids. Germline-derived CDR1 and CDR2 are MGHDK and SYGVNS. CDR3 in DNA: TGTGCCAGCAGTGGTAGGACAGGGATCAGCTCTGGGGCCAACGTCCTGACTTTC. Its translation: CASSGRTGISSGANVLTF.

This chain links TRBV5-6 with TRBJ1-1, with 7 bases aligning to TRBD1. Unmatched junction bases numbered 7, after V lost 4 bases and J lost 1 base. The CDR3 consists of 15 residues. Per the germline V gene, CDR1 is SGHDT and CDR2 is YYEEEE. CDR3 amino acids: CASSAWTGKNTEAFF. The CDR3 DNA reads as TGTGCCAGCAGCGCCTGGACAGGAAAGAACACTGAAGCTTTCTTT.

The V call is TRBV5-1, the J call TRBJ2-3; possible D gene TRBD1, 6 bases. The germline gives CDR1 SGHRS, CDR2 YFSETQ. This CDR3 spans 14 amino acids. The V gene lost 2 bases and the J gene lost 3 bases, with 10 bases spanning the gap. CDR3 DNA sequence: TGCGCCAGCAGCTTCGGACAGAAAACAGATACGCAGTATTTT. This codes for CASSFGQKTDTQYF.

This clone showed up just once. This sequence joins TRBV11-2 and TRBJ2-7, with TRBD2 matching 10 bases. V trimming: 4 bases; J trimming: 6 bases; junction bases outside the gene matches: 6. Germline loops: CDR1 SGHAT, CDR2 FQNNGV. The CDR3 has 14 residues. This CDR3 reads CASSSPGLATEQYF. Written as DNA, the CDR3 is TGTGCCAGCAGCTCCCCGGGACTAGCGACCGAGCAGTACTTC.

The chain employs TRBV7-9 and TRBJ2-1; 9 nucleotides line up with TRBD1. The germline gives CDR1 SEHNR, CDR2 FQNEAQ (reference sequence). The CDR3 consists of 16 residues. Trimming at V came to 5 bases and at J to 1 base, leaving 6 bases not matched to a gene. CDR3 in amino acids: CASSHAGTGSYNEQFF. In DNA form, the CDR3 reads TGTGCCAGCAGCCATGCCGGGACAGGGTCCTACAATGAGCAGTTCTTC.